This T cell receptor beta chain was captured by sequencing in a study of tumor-infiltrating lymphocytes in primary liver carcinoma. Study results and limitations: Compared with blood, tumor repertoires held significantly more in their top 250 clones.

Co-extracting RNA and DNA was done with roughly 17-34 mg of unsorted bulk tissue as input. The patients lived with chronic HBV infection and had not yet received any treatment. This CDR3 has 13 amino acids. Germline assignment: CDR1 MGHRA and CDR2 YSYEKL. V dropped 1 base and J dropped 7 bases, with 7 bases sitting between them. TCR beta cDNA was made from approximately 500 ng total RNA with a constant-region primer. ARM-PCR, slightly modified, supplied the TCR beta libraries through three nested multiplex PCR rounds. Running around 9 cycles apiece, the first two PCR rounds relied on TRBV1-TRBV30 forward primers together with a C-beta reverse primer. TCRdb redid the calling of the multiplex PCR reads with MiXCR, one entry per CDR3 protein. The repertoire holds about 100,000 distinct CDR3 sequences, with 55% to 75% as singletons. On this clonotype itself: As yet, its antigen is unknown. In this CDR3 the conserved last residue, phenylalanine or tryptophan, is missing, so a read error is likely.

This chain links TRBV4-1 with TRBJ2-2; D uncertain. What was sequenced was tumor-adjacent normal liver tissue. The receptor was isolated from a man aged 40-49 years with primary liver carcinoma and hepatitis B virus infection. The CDR3 DNA follows: TGCGCCAGCAGCCAAGGAGCGTGCGGGGAGCTGTTTATT. This codes for CASSQGACGELFI.